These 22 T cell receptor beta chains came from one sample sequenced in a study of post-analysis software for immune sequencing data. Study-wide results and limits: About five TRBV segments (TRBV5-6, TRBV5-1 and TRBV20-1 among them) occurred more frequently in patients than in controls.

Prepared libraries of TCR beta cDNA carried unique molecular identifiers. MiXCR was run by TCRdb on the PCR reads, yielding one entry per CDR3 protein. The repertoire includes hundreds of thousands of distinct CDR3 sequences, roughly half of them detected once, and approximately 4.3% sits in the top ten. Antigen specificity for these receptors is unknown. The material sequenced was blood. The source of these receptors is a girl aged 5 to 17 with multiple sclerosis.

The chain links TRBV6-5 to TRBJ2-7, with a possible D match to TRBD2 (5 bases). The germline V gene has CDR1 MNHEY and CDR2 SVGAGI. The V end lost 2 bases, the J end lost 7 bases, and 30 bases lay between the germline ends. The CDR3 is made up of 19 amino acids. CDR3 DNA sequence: TGTGCCAGCAGTTACACCCTGACACTAGAGGGCCCCTCCTACAATGAGCAGTACTTC. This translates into CASSYTLTLEGPSYNEQYF.

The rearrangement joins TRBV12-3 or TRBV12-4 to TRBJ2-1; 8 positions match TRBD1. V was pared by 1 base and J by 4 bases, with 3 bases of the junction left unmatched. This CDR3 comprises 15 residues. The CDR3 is CASSLGQGIYNEQFF. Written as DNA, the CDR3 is TGTGCCAGCAGTTTAGGACAGGGGATTTACAATGAGCAGTTCTTC.

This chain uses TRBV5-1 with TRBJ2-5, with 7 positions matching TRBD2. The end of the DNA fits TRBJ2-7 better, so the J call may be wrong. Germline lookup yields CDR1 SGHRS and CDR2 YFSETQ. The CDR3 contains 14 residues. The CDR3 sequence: CASSLGEGQNEQYF. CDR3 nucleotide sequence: TGCGCCAGCAGCTTGGGGGAGGGCCAGAACGAGCAGTACTTC.

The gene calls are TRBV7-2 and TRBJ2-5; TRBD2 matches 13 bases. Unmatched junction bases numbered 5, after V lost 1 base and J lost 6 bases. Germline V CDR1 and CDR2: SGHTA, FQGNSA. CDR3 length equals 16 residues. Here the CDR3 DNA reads TGTGCCAGCAGCTTAGTAGAGGGACTAGCGGGGAAGACCCAGTACTTC. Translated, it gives CASSLVEGLAGKTQYF.

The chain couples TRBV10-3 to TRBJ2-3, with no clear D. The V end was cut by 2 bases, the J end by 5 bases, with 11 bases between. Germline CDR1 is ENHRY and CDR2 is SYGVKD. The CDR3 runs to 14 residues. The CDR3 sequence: CAISEMAERDTQYF. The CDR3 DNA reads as TGTGCCATCAGTGAGATGGCGGAAAGAGATACGCAGTATTTT.

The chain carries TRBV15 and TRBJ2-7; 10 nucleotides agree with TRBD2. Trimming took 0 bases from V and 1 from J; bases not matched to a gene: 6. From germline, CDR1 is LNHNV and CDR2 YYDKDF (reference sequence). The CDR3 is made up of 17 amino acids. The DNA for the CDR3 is TGTGCCACCAGCAGAGATCTTACTAGCGGGATGTCCTACGAGCAGTACTTC. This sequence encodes CATSRDLTSGMSYEQYF.

The CDR3 reads CASSSWTSGRLSKETQYF. CDR3 in DNA: TGTGCCAGCAGCTCTTGGACTAGCGGGAGGTTGTCGAAAGAGACCCAGTACTTC. This rearrangement joins TRBV3-1 to TRBJ2-5; 14 bases fit TRBD2. This CDR3 contains 18 residues. The V segment lost 5 bases and the J segment 3 bases; nucleotides outside the gene matches: 11. Germline V gene data show CDR1 as LGHDT and CDR2 as YNNKEL (reference sequence).

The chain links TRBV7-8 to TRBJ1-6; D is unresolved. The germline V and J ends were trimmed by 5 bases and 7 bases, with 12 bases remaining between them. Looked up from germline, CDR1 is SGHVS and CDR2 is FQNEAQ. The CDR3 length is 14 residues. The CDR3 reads CASSPPWGNSPLHF. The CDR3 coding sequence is TGTGCCAGCAGCCCGCCCTGGGGAAATTCACCCCTCCACTTT.

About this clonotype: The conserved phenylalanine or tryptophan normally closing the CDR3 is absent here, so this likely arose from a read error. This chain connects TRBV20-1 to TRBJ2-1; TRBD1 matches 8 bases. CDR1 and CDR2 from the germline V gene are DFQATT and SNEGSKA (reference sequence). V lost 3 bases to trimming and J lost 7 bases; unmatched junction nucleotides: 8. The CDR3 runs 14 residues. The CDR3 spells CSASPGQVRNEQFC. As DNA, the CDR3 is TGCAGTGCTAGCCCGGGACAGGTCAGGAATGAGCAGTTCTGC.

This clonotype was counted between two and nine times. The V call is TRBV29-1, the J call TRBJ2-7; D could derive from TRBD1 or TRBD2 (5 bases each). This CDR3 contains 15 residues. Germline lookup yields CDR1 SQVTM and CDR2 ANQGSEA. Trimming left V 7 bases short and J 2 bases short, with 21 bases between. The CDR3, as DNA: TGCAGCGCGAAAGGGACCCCTACCGGAACCTACGAGCAGTACTTC. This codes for CSAKGTPTGTYEQYF.

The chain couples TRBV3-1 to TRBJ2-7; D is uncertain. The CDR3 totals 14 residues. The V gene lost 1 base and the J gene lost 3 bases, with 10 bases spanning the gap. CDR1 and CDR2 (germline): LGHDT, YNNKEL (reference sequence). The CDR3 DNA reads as TGTGCCAGCAGCCAAGGGTTGTGGGACTACGAGCAGTACTTC. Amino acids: CASSQGLWDYEQYF.

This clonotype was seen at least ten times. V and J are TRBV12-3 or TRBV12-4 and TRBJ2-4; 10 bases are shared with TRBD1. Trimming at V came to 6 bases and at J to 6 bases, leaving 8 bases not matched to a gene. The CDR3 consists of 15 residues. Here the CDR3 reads CASRGTGQGSNIQYF. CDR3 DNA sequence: TGTGCCAGCAGGGGGACGGGACAGGGGTCAAACATTCAGTACTTC.

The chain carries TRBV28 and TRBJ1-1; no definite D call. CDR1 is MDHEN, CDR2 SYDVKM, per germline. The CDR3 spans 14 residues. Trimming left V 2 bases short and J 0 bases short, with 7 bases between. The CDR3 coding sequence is TGTGCCAGCAGTTTACCGACCTTGAACACTGAAGCTTTCTTT. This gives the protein CASSLPTLNTEAFF. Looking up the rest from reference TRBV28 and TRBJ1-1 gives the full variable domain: DVKVTQSSRYLVKRTGEKVFLECVQDMDHENMFWYRQDPGLGLRLIYFSYDVKMKEKGDIPEGYSVSREKKERFSLILESASTNQTSMYLCASSLPTLNTEAFFGQGTRLTVV.

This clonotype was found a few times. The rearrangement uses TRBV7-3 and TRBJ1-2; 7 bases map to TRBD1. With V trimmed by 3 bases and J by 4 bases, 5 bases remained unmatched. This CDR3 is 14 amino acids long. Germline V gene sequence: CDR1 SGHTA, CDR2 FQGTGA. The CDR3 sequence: CASSLTGQSYGYTF. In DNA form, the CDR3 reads TGTGCCAGCAGCTTGACGGGACAGTCCTATGGCTACACCTTC. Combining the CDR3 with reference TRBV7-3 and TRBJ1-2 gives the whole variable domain GAGVSQTPSNKVTEKGKYVELRCDPISGHTALYWYRQSLGQGPEFLIYFQGTGAADDSGLPNDRFFAVRPEGSVSTLKIQRTERGDSAVYLCASSLTGQSYGYTFGSGTRLTVV.

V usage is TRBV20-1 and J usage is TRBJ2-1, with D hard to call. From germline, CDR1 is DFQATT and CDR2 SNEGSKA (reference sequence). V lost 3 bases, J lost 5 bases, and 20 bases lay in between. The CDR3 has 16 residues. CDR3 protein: CSASLGISWNHNEQFF. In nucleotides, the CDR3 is TGCAGTGCTAGCTTAGGGATTAGCTGGAATCACAATGAGCAGTTCTTC.

The CDR3 loop is CASSLEAQRSSGANVLTF. CDR3 nucleotides: TGCGCCAGCAGCTTGGAAGCGCAGCGGAGCTCTGGGGCCAACGTCCTGACTTTC. The chain recombines TRBV5-1 with TRBJ2-6; a weak D match, TRBD2 (5 bases). Per germline, CDR1 SGHRS and CDR2 YFSETQ. This CDR3 is 18 amino acids long. Trimming shortened V by 0 bases and J by 0 bases, and 13 bases separated the two germline ends.

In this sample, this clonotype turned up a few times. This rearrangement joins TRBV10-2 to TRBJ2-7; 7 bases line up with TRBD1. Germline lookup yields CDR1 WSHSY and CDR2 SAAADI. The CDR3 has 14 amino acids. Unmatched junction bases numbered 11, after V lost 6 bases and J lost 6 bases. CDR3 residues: CASSPLGTVSEQYF. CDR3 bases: TGCGCCAGCAGCCCACTGGGGACAGTCAGCGAGCAGTACTTC.

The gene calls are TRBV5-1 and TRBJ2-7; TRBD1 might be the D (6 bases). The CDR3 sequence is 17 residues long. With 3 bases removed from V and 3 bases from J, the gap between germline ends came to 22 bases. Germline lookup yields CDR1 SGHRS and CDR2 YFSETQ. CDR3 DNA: TGCGCCAGCAGCTCTGTCGAGACAGGTCCCTACTTCTACGAGCAGTACTTC. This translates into CASSSVETGPYFYEQYF.

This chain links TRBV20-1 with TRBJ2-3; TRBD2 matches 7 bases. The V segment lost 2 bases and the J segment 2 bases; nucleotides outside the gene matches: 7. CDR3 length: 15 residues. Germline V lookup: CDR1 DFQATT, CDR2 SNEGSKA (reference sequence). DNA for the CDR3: TGCAGTGCTAGAAGAGCTAGCGGTAACACAGATACGCAGTATTTT. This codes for CSARRASGNTDTQYF.

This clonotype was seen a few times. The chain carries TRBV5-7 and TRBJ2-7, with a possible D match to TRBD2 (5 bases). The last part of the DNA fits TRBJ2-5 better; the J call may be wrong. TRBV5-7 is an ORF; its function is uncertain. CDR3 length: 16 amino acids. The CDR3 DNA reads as TGTGCCAGCAGCTTGGGGCCTCTGAGGGTGAGAGAGACCCAGTACTTC. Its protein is CASSLGPLRVRETQYF.

The CDR3 DNA reads TGCAGCGTCGTACGGGGGGGCCAAACCTACAATGAGCAGTTCTTC. Its translation: CSVVRGGQTYNEQFF. The rearrangement uses TRBV29-1 and TRBJ2-1; 8 nucleotides line up with TRBD2. Unmatched junction bases numbered 9, after V lost 6 bases and J lost 2 bases. This CDR3 is 15 amino acids long. Germline V lookup: CDR1 SQVTM, CDR2 ANQGSEA.

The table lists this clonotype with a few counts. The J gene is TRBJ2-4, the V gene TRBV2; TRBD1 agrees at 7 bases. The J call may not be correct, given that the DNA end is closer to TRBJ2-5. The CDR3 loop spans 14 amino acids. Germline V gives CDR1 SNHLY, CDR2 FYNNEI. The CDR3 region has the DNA TGTGCCAGCAGGAGAGACAGGGCCCAAGAGACCCAGTACTTC. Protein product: CASRRDRAQETQYF.